A selection of T cell receptor beta chains follows, all from one sample in a study of blood T cell repertoires in COVID-19. Assay: immunoSEQ multiplex PCR; the TCRdb copy retains only in-frame clones and omits some. The sample contains about 200,000 clones, approximately 84% of which appear only once. The specimen was peripheral blood. The receptor set was obtained from a woman aged 80 or over with acute or convalescent COVID-19. CDR3s include the opening cysteine and the closing phenylalanine or tryptophan. A D gene is named only where the DNA matches it firmly. Not every row has a clone size; where given, it reads once, few, many or a size class.

J gene: TRBJ2-1; D gene: NA; clone size: few; V gene: TRBV5-8; CDR3 protein: CASSLVSEQFF; CDR3 DNA: TGTGCCAGCAGCTTGGTTTCGGAGCAGTTCTTC
J gene: TRBJ1-5; D gene: NA; clone size: few; V gene: TRBV19; CDR3 protein: CASSFGGGGQPQHF; CDR3 DNA: TGTGCCAGTAGTTTTGGAGGGGGAGGGCAGCCCCAGCATTTT
J gene: TRBJ2-2; D gene: NA; clone size: NA; V gene: TRBV5-1; CDR3 protein: CASSFLQGNTGELFF; CDR3 DNA: TGCGCCAGCAGCTTTCTTCAGGGGAACACCGGGGAGCTGTTTTTT
J gene: TRBJ2-7; D gene: NA; clone size: NA; V gene: TRBV5-4; CDR3 protein: CASSLELRVHEQYF; CDR3 DNA: TGTGCCAGCAGCTTGGAACTCAGGGTCCACGAGCAGTACTTC
J gene: TRBJ2-3; D gene: TRBD2; clone size: NA; V gene: TRBV3-1/TRBV3-2; CDR3 protein: CASSQDISGRTSDTQYF; CDR3 DNA: TGTGCCAGCAGCCAAGATATCAGCGGGAGGACCTCAGATACGCAGTATTTT
J gene: TRBJ2-7; D gene: TRBD1; clone size: NA; V gene: TRBV7-2; CDR3 protein: CASSLPDRAWEQYF; CDR3 DNA: TGTGCCAGCAGCTTACCTGACAGGGCTTGGGAGCAGTACTTC
J gene: TRBJ1-6; D gene: TRBD1; clone size: once; V gene: TRBV19; CDR3 protein: CASSAMTGGSPLHF; CDR3 DNA: TGTGCCAGTAGTGCCATGACAGGGGGTTCACCCCTCCACTTT
J gene: TRBJ1-3; D gene: NA; clone size: few; V gene: TRBV5-1; CDR3 protein: CASSNNRAGNTIYF; CDR3 DNA: TGCGCCAGCAGCAATAACAGGGCTGGAAACACCATATATTTT
J gene: TRBJ2-1; D gene: TRBD2; clone size: few; V gene: TRBV4-1; CDR3 protein: CASSQVLPSGRLNNEQFF; CDR3 DNA: TGCGCCAGCAGCCAAGTGTTACCTAGCGGGAGGCTTAACAATGAGCAGTTCTTC
J gene: TRBJ2-5; D gene: TRBD1; clone size: NA; V gene: TRBV2; CDR3 protein: CASTWDRIETQYF; CDR3 DNA: TGTGCCAGCACCTGGGACAGGATAGAGACCCAGTACTTC
J gene: TRBJ2-7; D gene: NA; clone size: NA; V gene: TRBV10-1; CDR3 protein: CASSESGNSYEQYF; CDR3 DNA: TGCGCCAGCAGTGAGTCCGGGAACTCCTACGAGCAGTACTTC
J gene: TRBJ1-2; D gene: TRBD1; clone size: few; V gene: TRBV5-1; CDR3 protein: CASSTEGQNGYTF; CDR3 DNA: TGCGCCAGCAGCACTGAGGGACAGAATGGCTACACCTTC
J gene: TRBJ2-7; D gene: TRBD2; clone size: NA; V gene: TRBV4-1; CDR3 protein: CASSHTSGSYYEQYF; CDR3 DNA: TGCGCCAGCAGCCATACTAGCGGGTCCTACTACGAGCAGTACTTC
J gene: TRBJ2-1; D gene: TRBD2; clone size: NA; V gene: TRBV3-1/TRBV3-2; CDR3 protein: CASSQVGLAAIEQFF; CDR3 DNA: TGTGCCAGCAGCCAGGTCGGACTAGCGGCAATCGAGCAGTTCTTC
J gene: TRBJ2-3; D gene: NA; clone size: once; V gene: TRBV7-9; CDR3 protein: CASSLQGPTPPTQYF; CDR3 DNA: TGTGCCAGCAGCTTACAGGGGCCAACTCCCCCTACGCAGTATTTT
J gene: TRBJ2-7; D gene: NA; clone size: once; V gene: TRBV5-5; CDR3 protein: CASSLDSTYEQYF; CDR3 DNA: TGTGCCAGCAGCTTGGACAGCACCTACGAGCAGTACTTC
J gene: TRBJ1-2; D gene: NA; clone size: NA; V gene: TRBV29-1; CDR3 protein: CSVDVGTPYGYTF; CDR3 DNA: TGCAGCGTTGACGTCGGGACACCCTATGGCTACACCTTC
J gene: TRBJ2-2; D gene: NA; clone size: NA; V gene: TRBV7-9; CDR3 protein: CASSSSWTRNTGELFF; CDR3 DNA: TGTGCCAGCAGCTCCTCCTGGACAAGAAACACCGGGGAGCTGTTTTTT
J gene: TRBJ1-3; D gene: TRBD1; clone size: NA; V gene: TRBV6-5; CDR3 protein: CASLTDTGAGNTIYF; CDR3 DNA: TGTGCCAGCCTTACGGACACAGGGGCTGGAAACACCATATATTTT
J gene: TRBJ2-7; D gene: NA; clone size: NA; V gene: TRBV7-9; CDR3 protein: CASSRLGALGHEQYF; CDR3 DNA: TGTGCCAGCAGCCGCCTGGGAGCCCTCGGCCACGAGCAGTACTTC
J gene: TRBJ1-1; D gene: TRBD1; clone size: NA; V gene: TRBV4-2; CDR3 protein: CASSQKPGTGGADTEAFF; CDR3 DNA: TGTGCCAGCAGCCAGAAACCCGGGACAGGGGGCGCGGACACTGAAGCTTTCTTT
J gene: TRBJ2-3; D gene: TRBD2; clone size: NA; V gene: TRBV5-1; CDR3 protein: CASSSGLAVNTDTQYF; CDR3 DNA: TGCGCCAGCAGCTCCGGACTAGCGGTAAACACAGATACGCAGTATTTT
J gene: TRBJ2-1; D gene: TRBD2; clone size: NA; V gene: TRBV9; CDR3 protein: CASSVAGGSYNEQFF; CDR3 DNA: TGTGCCAGCAGCGTGGCGGGGGGCTCCTACAATGAGCAGTTCTTC
J gene: TRBJ2-2; D gene: TRBD2; clone size: NA; V gene: TRBV4-2; CDR3 protein: CASSHQLLAGGRDTGELFF; CDR3 DNA: TGTGCCAGCAGCCACCAATTACTAGCGGGGGGCCGCGACACCGGGGAGCTGTTTTTT